This section outlines one TCR beta chain sequence together with its context. The data originate from a study of blood T cell repertoires in COVID-19. Assay used: immunoSEQ multiplex PCR; TCRdb lists only in-frame clones, some missing. The sample lists roughly 180,000 clones, approximately 86% seen once, with about 1.2% in the top ten. The source is a man in his sixties who had recovered from COVID-19. Sequenced material: peripheral blood.

The CDR3, as DNA: TGTGCCAGCAGCCCAAGCGGGGGGGCTTACAATGAGCAGTTCTTC. Protein product: CASSPSGGAYNEQFF. The chain uses TRBV28 and TRBJ2-1; 10 bases map to TRBD2. The CDR3 contains 15 residues. In germline, CDR1 is MDHEN, CDR2 SYDVKM. The V and J ends lost 6 bases and 4 bases, in that order; junction bases with no gene match: 6.